A selection of T cell receptor beta chains follows, all from one sample in a study of blood T cells in healthy people across ages. MiXCR, run by TCRdb on the 5' RACE reads, gives a single entry per CDR3 protein. This sample yields roughly 720,000 distinct CDR3 sequences, of which less than 70% are seen a single time; about 42% belongs to the top ten. The sequencing input was blood. These receptors all stem from a man older than 75 in good health. CDR3s include the opening cysteine and the closing phenylalanine or tryptophan. A D gene is named only where the DNA matches it firmly. The size field is filled for only some rows; it gives once, few, many or a size class.

CDR3 length	V gene	J gene	D gene	clone size	CDR3 protein	CDR3 DNA
14	TRBV6-5	TRBJ2-1	-	-	CASSYLGQHNEQFF	TGTGCCAGCAGTTACCTTGGACAGCACAATGAGCAGTTCTTC
15	TRBV10-3	TRBJ2-5	TRBD2	few	CATQRLAGVVETQYF	TGTGCCACCCAGAGACTAGCGGGAGTAGTGGAGACCCAGTACTTC
13	TRBV29-1	TRBJ2-3	-	few	CSVAPDGIDTQYF	TGCAGCGTCGCACCAGACGGCATAGATACGCAGTATTTT
15	TRBV4-1	TRBJ2-7	-	-	CASSQFHYTGPEQYF	TGCGCCAGCAGCCAATTCCACTATACAGGGCCCGAGCAGTACTTC
16	TRBV6-5	TRBJ1-4	TRBD1	-	CASSYSGEGAFEKLFF	TGTGCCAGCAGTTACTCAGGAGAGGGGGCGTTTGAAAAACTGTTTTTT
15	TRBV3-1	TRBJ2-7	-	few	CASSQDPQSSYEQYF	TGTGCCAGCAGCCAAGATCCCCAAAGCTCCTACGAGCAGTACTTC
13	TRBV6-6	TRBJ2-5	-	many	CASSPRAEGTQYF	TGTGCCAGCAGTCCCCGGGCCGAGGGGACCCAGTACTTC
14	TRBV12-3/TRBV12-4	TRBJ1-5	-	-	CASTNQGLNQPQHF	TGTGCCAGCACAAATCAGGGACTTAATCAGCCCCAGCATTTT
13	TRBV29-1	TRBJ2-5	-	many	CSVVRGSQETQYF	TGCAGCGTTGTGAGGGGGTCGCAAGAGACCCAGTACTTC
15	TRBV2	TRBJ1-1	-	-	CASSDPGRVNTEAFF	TGTGCCAGCAGTGACCCTGGCCGCGTGAACACTGAAGCTTTCTTT
17	TRBV4-3	TRBJ2-5	TRBD2	-	CASSQGASGKLGETQYF	TGCGCCAGCAGCCAAGGGGCTAGCGGGAAACTTGGAGAGACCCAGTACTTC
16	TRBV20-1	TRBJ2-5	TRBD2	few	CSATRLRAGGQETQYF	TGCAGTGCTACCCGCCTTAGAGCGGGAGGGCAGGAGACCCAGTACTTC
13	TRBV28	TRBJ2-7	TRBD2	-	CASNGGRPYEQYF	TGTGCCAGCAATGGCGGGAGGCCGTACGAGCAGTACTTC
11	TRBV12-3/TRBV12-4	TRBJ2-5	-	few	CASAPNNEQYF	TGTGCCAGCGCCCCGAACAATGAGCAGTACTTC
16	TRBV11-2	TRBJ2-5	-	-	CASSRTLTEIQETQYF	TGTGCCAGCAGCCGGACGTTGACAGAGATACAAGAGACCCAGTACTTC
18	TRBV11-2	TRBJ1-4	-	-	CASSLGRSAGATNEKLFF	TGTGCCAGCAGCTTAGGCCGGTCGGCCGGTGCAACTAATGAAAAACTGTTTTTT
17	TRBV3-1	TRBJ2-7	TRBD2	few	CASSQGRPRLAPYEQYF	TGTGCCAGCAGCCAAGGCCGACCCCGACTAGCGCCATACGAGCAGTACTTC
19	TRBV24-1	TRBJ2-6	TRBD2	few	CATSDAPGLAHSGANVLTF	TGTGCCACCAGTGACGCTCCGGGACTAGCGCACTCTGGGGCCAACGTCCTGACTTTC
15	TRBV20-1	TRBJ1-2	TRBD1	-	CSGRVRAGGLYGYTF	TGCAGTGGTCGGGTACGGGCAGGGGGCCTCTATGGCTACACCTTC
19	TRBV6-5	TRBJ2-1	TRBD2	-	CASSYSKLRTSIKYDEQFF	TGTGCCAGCAGTTACTCGAAACTCCGGACTAGCATTAAGTACGATGAGCAGTTCTTC
14	TRBV2	TRBJ2-5	-	-	CASSPDTLGGTQYF	TGTGCCAGCAGTCCCGACACCCTGGGGGGGACCCAGTACTTC
11	TRBV12-3/TRBV12-4	TRBJ1-1	-	-	CASTRASEAFF	TGTGCCAGCACCCGGGCGTCTGAAGCTTTCTTT
13	TRBV11-1	TRBJ2-7	-	-	CASGRTRSYEQYF	TGTGCCAGCGGCCGGACTCGATCCTACGAGCAGTACTTC
18	TRBV20-1	TRBJ2-1	TRBD2	many	CSARGATSGRGRGNEQFF	TGCAGTGCTAGAGGCGCCACTAGCGGGAGGGGTCGCGGCAATGAGCAGTTCTTC
15	TRBV24-1	TRBJ2-6	-	-	CATSGRDSGANVLTF	TGTGCCACCAGTGGAAGGGACTCTGGGGCCAACGTCCTGACTTTC
13	TRBV28	TRBJ1-2	-	-	CASSSGVDYGYTF	TGTGCCAGCAGTTCCGGGGTTGACTATGGCTACACCTTC
15	TRBV28	TRBJ2-3	TRBD1	once	CASSRGTGSTHTQYF	TGTGCCAGCAGTCGTGGGACAGGATCCACACATACGCAGTATTTT
12	TRBV13	TRBJ2-7	TRBD1	-	CARGQDREFKYF	TGTGCCAGAGGACAGGACAGGGAATTCAAGTACTTC
13	TRBV10-3	TRBJ2-7	-	few	CAIGAGSTYEQYF	TGTGCCATCGGGGCAGGGTCAACCTACGAGCAGTACTTC
15	TRBV25-1	TRBJ2-3	-	-	CASSEEAGNTDTQYF	TGTGCCAGCAGTGAAGAGGCGGGGAACACAGATACGCAGTATTTT
14	TRBV20-1	TRBJ2-7	TRBD2	-	CSAHTSGLYNEQYF	TGCAGTGCCCACACTAGCGGACTCTACAATGAGCAGTACTTC
14	TRBV29-1	TRBJ1-4	-	few	CSVEEGSGNEKLFF	TGCAGCGTTGAAGAAGGGTCAGGAAATGAAAAACTGTTTTTT
16	TRBV6-5	TRBJ1-6	-	-	CASSYSASGRNSPPHF	TGTGCCAGCAGTTACTCCGCTTCAGGGCGTAATTCACCCCCCCACTTT
15	TRBV14	TRBJ2-3	TRBD2	-	CASSPAGRGGDTQYF	TGTGCCAGCAGCCCCGCCGGGAGGGGGGGAGATACGCAGTATTTT
16	TRBV18	TRBJ2-7	TRBD2	-	CASSPPGTSGFYEQYF	TGTGCCAGCTCACCTCCCGGGACTAGCGGGTTCTACGAGCAGTACTTC
14	TRBV9	TRBJ2-1	TRBD2	few	CASSASGIYNEQFF	TGTGCCAGCAGCGCTAGCGGAATCTACAATGAGCAGTTCTTC
15	TRBV5-1	TRBJ2-1	-	-	CASSFGDELNNEQFF	TGCGCCAGCAGCTTCGGGGATGAGCTCAACAATGAGCAGTTCTTC
15	TRBV21-1	TRBJ2-5	-	-	CASNPGQGALETQYF	TGTGCCAGCAATCCCGGACAGGGGGCTTTGGAGACCCAGTACTTC
12	TRBV5-1	TRBJ2-3	-	few	CASSIHGDTQYF	TGCGCCAGCAGCATCCACGGAGATACGCAGTATTTT
13	TRBV20-1	TRBJ2-1	TRBD1	-	CSGRQGAPNEQFF	TGCAGTGGGCGACAGGGGGCGCCCAATGAGCAGTTCTTC
13	TRBV29-1	TRBJ2-1	TRBD1	many	CSVTRQGWNEQFF	TGCAGCGTAACACGACAGGGTTGGAATGAGCAGTTCTTC
15	TRBV4-1	TRBJ2-3	-	-	CASSYGGRGPRYAYF	TGCGCCAGCAGCTACGGGGGAAGGGGGCCCAGATACGCGTATTTT
14	TRBV29-1	TRBJ1-4	TRBD1	-	CSVGTGAANEKLFF	TGCAGCGTGGGAACAGGGGCGGCTAATGAAAAACTGTTTTTT